The sequence of this TCR beta chain was determined in a study of T-cell memory formation after mild COVID-19. Notes on the study in general: Within pre-infection memory, some responding clones were found, suggesting cross-reactive memory joined. Of the contracting clones, CD4+ ones lay mainly in CM and EM, and CD8+ ones in EMRA.

A 5'RACE reaction primed in the constant segment made cDNA libraries of TCR alpha and TCR beta, and these carried sample barcodes and UMIs. From the 5' RACE reads, TCRdb called clonotypes with MiXCR, one entry per CDR3 protein. Of 350,000 to 450,000 distinct CDR3 sequences in the sample, about 20% were seen once. Trimming shortened V by 1 base and J by 4 bases, and 5 bases separated the two germline ends. In germline, CDR1 is LGHDT, CDR2 YNNKEL (reference sequence). CDR3 length equals 12 residues. A note on this clonotype: Its target is not known.

The sample taken for sequencing was PBMCs or a T cell subset sorted from them (not recorded which). This TCR was sampled from an adult woman who had mild COVID-19 (a few samples of this study predate the infection). Cell type and time point are not known. The chain joins TRBV3-1 to TRBJ2-7, with D hard to call. The CDR3 sequence is CASSQGLYEQYF. CDR3 DNA sequence: TGTGCCAGCAGCCAAGGATTATACGAGCAGTACTTC.